The 2 T cell receptor beta chains below all came from one sample that was sequenced in a study of shared clonotypes between healthy human individuals. The method was immunoSEQ multiplex PCR; TCRdb's version includes in-frame clones alone and lacks a portion of them. The data contain roughly 2,500,000 clones, roughly 93% of them seen just once; the ten biggest clones take up 0.36%. Sequences were obtained from naive CD4+ T cells from PBMCs. The subset denotes: CD45RA+ positively selected. The receptors shown here come from a man younger than 35 in good health. Some clones in this sample may be carry-over from other donors' samples.

The rearrangement joins TRBV19 to TRBJ1-2; 7 bases fit TRBD1. The V and J ends lost 4 bases and 0 bases, in that order; junction bases with no gene match: 11. There are 17 residues in the CDR3. CDR1 and CDR2 (germline): LNHDA, SQIVND (reference sequence). CDR3 region: CASSNRGRDSPNYGYTF. CDR3 DNA sequence: TGTGCCAGTAGTAATAGGGGCCGGGACAGCCCTAACTATGGCTACACCTTC.

V and J are TRBV2 and TRBJ2-7; 15 bases line up with TRBD2. In germline, CDR1 is SNHLY, CDR2 FYNNEI. CDR3 size: 16 residues. After removal of 5 bases from V and 4 bases from J, the junction contained 6 bases not matched to a gene. CDR3 nucleotide sequence: TGTGCCAGCAGTCTCGGACTAGCGGGAGGGGGGTACGAGCAGTACTTC. This sequence encodes CASSLGLAGGGYEQYF. Using reference TRBV2 and TRBJ2-7 for the parts outside the CDR3, the full variable domain is EPEVTQTPSHQVTQMGQEVILRCVPISNHLYFYWYRQILGQKVEFLVSFYNNEISEKSEIFDDQFSVERPDGSNFTLKIRSTKLEDSAMYFCASSLGLAGGGYEQYFGPGTRLTVT.